One and the same sample provided the 20 T cell receptor beta chains below, sequenced in a study of long-term antiretroviral therapy in people with HIV. Samples were assayed with immunoSEQ v3.0 at survey level. Generated by immunoSEQ multiplex PCR, the TCRdb table keeps only in-frame clones and is missing some. There are about 14,000 clones in the sample; 65% to 85% occur only once, and approximately 15% lies in the top ten. Sequencing was performed on unsorted PBMCs, taken 1.8 years before starting antiretroviral therapy. The receptor source for this set is a woman aged 40 to 50 with HIV.

V gene TRBV4-3 combines with J gene TRBJ2-3; D is undetermined. The V end lost 0 bases, the J end lost 0 bases, and 13 bases lay between the germline ends. In germline, CDR1 is LGHNA, CDR2 YSLEER. The CDR3 extends over 17 amino acids. The CDR3 sequence: CASSQDVTGISTDTQYF. CDR3 bases: TGCGCCAGCAGCCAAGATGTAACGGGTATTAGCACAGATACGCAGTATTTT.

This clone occurred once. Other DNA sequences in this specimen translate into the identical CDR3. The CDR3 is CASRDRGLQPQHF. The CDR3 nucleotides are TGTGCCAGTAGGGACAGAGGGTTGCAGCCCCAGCATTTT. The chain recombines TRBV2 with TRBJ1-5, with 7 bases that match TRBD1. Trimming cost V 9 bases and J 7 bases; bases outside gene matches: 9. Germline CDR1 reads SNHLY; CDR2 reads FYNNEI. This CDR3 is built from 13 residues. Looking up the rest from reference TRBV2 and TRBJ1-5 gives the full variable domain: EPEVTQTPSHQVTQMGQEVILRCVPISNHLYFYWYRQILGQKVEFLVSFYNNEISEKSEIFDDQFSVERPDGSNFTLKIRSTKLEDSAMYFCASRDRGLQPQHFGDGTRLSIL.

This chain links TRBV20-1 with TRBJ2-7; D is undetermined. The CDR3 runs 11 residues. CDR1 DFQATT and CDR2 SNEGSKA come from the germline V gene (reference sequence). V lost 2 bases to trimming and J lost 0 bases, with 2 bases between them. CDR3 nucleotides: TGCAGTGCTAGATACTCCTACGAGCAGTACTTC. Encoded protein: CSARYSYEQYF.

J is TRBJ1-2 and V is TRBV28; the D gene is possibly TRBD1 (5 bases). The V end lost 5 bases, the J end lost 1 base, and 8 bases lay between the germline ends. Germline CDR1 and CDR2: MDHEN and SYDVKM. The CDR3 contains 13 residues. The CDR3 DNA follows: TGTGCCAGCAGTATACAGGATAACTATGGCTACACCTTC. It is translated as CASSIQDNYGYTF.

The J gene is TRBJ2-7, the V gene TRBV5-1; D call uncertain. Trimming took 0 bases from V and 2 from J, leaving 6 bases between them. The CDR3 extends over 13 amino acids. Germline CDR1 SGHRS, CDR2 YFSETQ. The CDR3, as DNA: TGCGCCAGCAGCTTGGACAGTACCTACGAGCAGTACTTC. Residues: CASSLDSTYEQYF.

The chain recombines TRBV5-6 with TRBJ2-1; TRBD1 agrees at 9 bases. The CDR3 totals 15 residues. V was clipped by 2 bases and J by 2 bases; unmatched bases: 2. Germline values: CDR1 SGHDT, CDR2 YYEEEE. The CDR3 nucleotides read TGTGCCAGCAGCTTAGGACAGGGGACCTACAATGAGCAGTTCTTC. This encodes CASSLGQGTYNEQFF.

This chain uses TRBV15 with TRBJ2-5; no clear D gene. CDR3 length equals 13 residues. The V gene lost 0 bases and the J gene lost 5 bases, with 7 bases spanning the gap. Germline V gives CDR1 LNHNV, CDR2 YYDKDF (reference sequence). The CDR3 nucleotides are TGTGCCACCAGCAGAGACCTTGGTGAGACCCAGTACTTC. Translating gives CATSRDLGETQYF.

The count of this clone is one. This chain uses TRBV18 with TRBJ2-7; TRBD2 is a possible D gene (5 bases). This CDR3 is 16 amino acids long. V lost 0 bases to trimming and J lost 4 bases, with 16 bases between them. The germline gives CDR1 KGHSH, CDR2 LQKENI. In nucleotides, the CDR3 is TGTGCCAGCTCACCACCGCCTAGCCGGGCAAGTTACGAGCAGTACTTC. It codes for CASSPPPSRASYEQYF.

The chain employs TRBV5-1 and TRBJ2-1; unclear D gene. The CDR3 runs to 16 residues. V lost 2 bases, J lost 0 bases, and 12 bases lay in between. Germline V gene sequence: CDR1 SGHRS, CDR2 YFSETQ. The CDR3 reads CASSFTVDLSYNEQFF. The CDR3 DNA sequence: TGCGCCAGCAGCTTCACAGTGGACCTCTCCTACAATGAGCAGTTCTTC.

The chain carries TRBV27 and TRBJ1-5, with D uncertain. The ends were cut back, 3 bases at V and 1 base at J, with 7 bases in the middle. Germline CDR1 MNHEY, CDR2 SMNVEV (reference sequence). The CDR3 sequence is 14 residues long. CDR3 residues: CASSLHGSNQPQHF. In nucleotides, the CDR3 is TGTGCCAGCAGTTTGCATGGAAGCAATCAGCCCCAGCATTTT.

The chain couples TRBV7-2 to TRBJ2-3, with D hard to call. The CDR3 is made up of 13 amino acids. Germline V gene data show CDR1 as SGHTA and CDR2 as FQGNSA. Trimming stripped 5 bases from V and 2 bases from J, with 8 bases between. The CDR3 bases are TGTGCCAGCAGCCCCGAACCCACAGATACGCAGTATTTT. Residues: CASSPEPTDTQYF.

Of note for this clone: The limits of the CDR3 on the DNA are not certain, so only TCRdb's listed CDR3 is given. The gene calls are TRBV20-1 and TRBJ1-4; the table's D call of TRBD1 was not tested on the DNA. CDR1 and CDR2 (germline): DFQATT, SNEGSKA (reference sequence). The CDR3 region is 11 residues in length, termini included. The CDR3 loop reads CSASFGTGTSF.

The chain recombines TRBV4-1 with TRBJ2-1; 7 bases align to TRBD1. Germline trimming cut 4 bases from V and 10 bases from J; bases unmatched to any gene: 10. The CDR3 consists of 14 residues. Germline CDR1 reads MGHRA; CDR2 reads YSYEKL. The CDR3 here is CASSLLGDRVEQFF. In DNA, the CDR3 is TGCGCCAGCAGCCTACTCGGAGACAGGGTCGAGCAGTTCTTC.

This chain joins TRBV19 and TRBJ2-7, with D possibly being TRBD2 (6 bases). CDR1 is LNHDA and CDR2 is SQIVND in the germline V gene (reference sequence). Trimming shortened V by 4 bases and J by 5 bases, and 6 bases separated the two germline ends. The CDR3 extends over 11 amino acids. The CDR3 spells CASSSGDEQYF. As DNA, the CDR3 is TGTGCCAGTAGTAGCGGGGACGAGCAGTACTTC.

The chain uses TRBV19 and TRBJ2-7, with D possibly matching TRBD1 (5 bases). The germline V gene encodes CDR1 LNHDA and CDR2 SQIVND (reference sequence). The CDR3 loop spans 13 amino acids. V gave up 7 bases and J gave up 5 bases, with 15 bases separating them. Written as DNA, the CDR3 is TGTGCCAGTATGGGGAAGGGGTTCAACGAGCAGTACTTC. Its translation: CASMGKGFNEQYF.

The chain couples TRBV6-5 to TRBJ1-1, with D unresolved. This CDR3 spans 12 amino acids. Germline V lookup: CDR1 MNHEY, CDR2 SVGAGI. Trimming removed 8 bases at V and 1 base at J, with 8 bases between. CDR3 in amino acids: CASLGTNTEAFF. The CDR3 DNA is TGTGCCAGCCTGGGAACGAACACTGAAGCTTTCTTT.

The rearrangement joins TRBV5-4 to TRBJ2-2, with TRBD1 identical over 7 bases. Germline CDR1 SGHNT, CDR2 YYREEE (reference sequence). The CDR3 runs to 15 residues. Unmatched junction bases numbered 10, after V lost 4 bases and J lost 7 bases. CDR3 DNA sequence: TGTGCCAGCAGCACGTGGGACAGTCTGTTCGGGGAGCTGTTTTTT. This translates into CASSTWDSLFGELFF.

The V call is TRBV7-9, the J call TRBJ2-7, with 9 bases that match TRBD1. Looked up from germline, CDR1 is SEHNR and CDR2 is FQNEAQ (reference sequence). The trim removed 6 bases at V and 5 bases at J, leaving 14 bases unmatched. This CDR3 is 16 amino acids long. This chain's CDR3 is CASRKVGQGPLNEQYF. The CDR3 bases are TGTGCCAGCAGGAAAGTTGGACAGGGGCCTCTAAACGAGCAGTACTTC.

The chain combines TRBV28 with TRBJ1-4, with D possibly being TRBD1 (6 bases). From germline, CDR1 is MDHEN and CDR2 SYDVKM. This CDR3 is 12 amino acids long. The ends were cut back, 7 bases at V and 7 bases at J, with 10 bases in the middle. The CDR3 loop reads CASTNRVEKLFF. CDR3 bases: TGTGCCAGCACCAACAGGGTTGAAAAACTGTTTTTT.

This clone was detected only a few times. The chain carries TRBV28 and TRBJ2-7; possibly TRBD2 for D (5 bases). This CDR3 region has 13 residues. Germline values: CDR1 MDHEN, CDR2 SYDVKM. The V end was cut by 0 bases, the J end by 6 bases, with 9 bases between. DNA for the CDR3: TGTGCCAGCAGTTTATGGGACGGAGGCGAGCAGTACTTC. Translating gives CASSLWDGGEQYF.